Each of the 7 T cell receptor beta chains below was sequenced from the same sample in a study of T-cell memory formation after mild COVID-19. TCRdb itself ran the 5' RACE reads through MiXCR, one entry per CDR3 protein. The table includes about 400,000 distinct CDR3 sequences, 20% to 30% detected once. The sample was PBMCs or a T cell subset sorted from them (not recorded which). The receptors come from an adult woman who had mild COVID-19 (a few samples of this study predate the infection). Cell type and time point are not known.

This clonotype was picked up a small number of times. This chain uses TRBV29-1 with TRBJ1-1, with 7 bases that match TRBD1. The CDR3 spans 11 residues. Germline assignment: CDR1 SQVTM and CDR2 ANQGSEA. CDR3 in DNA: TGCAGAGGGGGCGAAAACACTGAAGCTTTCTTT. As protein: CRGGENTEAFF.

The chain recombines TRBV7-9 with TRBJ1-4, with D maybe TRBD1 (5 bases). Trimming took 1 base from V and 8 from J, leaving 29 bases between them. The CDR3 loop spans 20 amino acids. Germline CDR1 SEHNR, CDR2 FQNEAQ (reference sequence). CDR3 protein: CASSLVVARQGDLLKEKLFF. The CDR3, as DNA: TGTGCCAGCAGCTTAGTAGTGGCTCGCCAGGGAGACTTGTTAAAGGAAAAACTGTTTTTT.

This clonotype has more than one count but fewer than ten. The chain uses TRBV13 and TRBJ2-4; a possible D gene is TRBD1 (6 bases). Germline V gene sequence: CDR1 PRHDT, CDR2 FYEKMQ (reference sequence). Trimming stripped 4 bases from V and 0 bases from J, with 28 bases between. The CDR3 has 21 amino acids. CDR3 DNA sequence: TGTGCCAGCAGCTCCCTCTCCGGGGACACTACCAATCGTCTAGCCAAAAACATTCAGTACTTC. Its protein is CASSSLSGDTTNRLAKNIQYF.

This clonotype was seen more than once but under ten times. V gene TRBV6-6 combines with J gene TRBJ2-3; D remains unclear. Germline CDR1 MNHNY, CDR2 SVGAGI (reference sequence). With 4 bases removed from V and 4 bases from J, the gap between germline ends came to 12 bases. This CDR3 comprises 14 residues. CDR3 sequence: CASSSQPRADTQYF. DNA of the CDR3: TGTGCCAGCAGTTCACAACCCCGGGCAGATACGCAGTATTTT.

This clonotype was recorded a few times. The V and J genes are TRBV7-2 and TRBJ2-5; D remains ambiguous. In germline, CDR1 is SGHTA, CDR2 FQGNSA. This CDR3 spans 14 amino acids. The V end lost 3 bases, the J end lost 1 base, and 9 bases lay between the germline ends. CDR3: CASSFPASQETQYF. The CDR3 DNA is TGTGCCAGCAGCTTTCCAGCCAGCCAAGAGACCCAGTACTTC.

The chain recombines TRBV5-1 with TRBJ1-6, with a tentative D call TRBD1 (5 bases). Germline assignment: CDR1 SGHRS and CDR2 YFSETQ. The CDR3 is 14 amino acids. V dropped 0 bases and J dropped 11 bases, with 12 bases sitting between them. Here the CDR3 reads CASSLGLGGAPLHF. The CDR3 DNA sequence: TGCGCCAGCAGCTTGGGGCTGGGAGGGGCACCCCTCCACTTT.

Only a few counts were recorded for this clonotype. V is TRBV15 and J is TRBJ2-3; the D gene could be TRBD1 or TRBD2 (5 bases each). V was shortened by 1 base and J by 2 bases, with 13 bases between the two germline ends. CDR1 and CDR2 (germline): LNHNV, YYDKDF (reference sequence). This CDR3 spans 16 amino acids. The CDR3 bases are TGTGCCACCAGCAGAGCGGGGCGATGGGCCACAGATACGCAGTATTTT. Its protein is CATSRAGRWATDTQYF.